This is a list of T cell receptor beta chains from one sample in a study of cytomegalovirus exposure and HLA in healthy donors. Sequencing was performed with immunoSEQ multiplex PCR; in TCRdb, only in-frame clones are kept and a portion is missing. The sample yields 55,000 to 85,000 clones, around 93% seen once. Sequenced: PBMCs. Every receptor here comes from a woman aged 18-29 years in good health and CMV-seronegative. The CDR3 runs from the conserved cysteine through the conserved F or W. D genes are given only for firm matches. A row's size may be missing; if present it is once, few, many or a size class.

j_call clone_size v_call d_call cdr3_aa cdr3_nt
TRBJ1-5 - TRBV5-3 - CARSLGVGGAQPQHF TGTGCCAGAAGCTTGGGGGTGGGGGGAGCTCAGCCCCAGCATTTT
TRBJ2-4 once TRBV9 - CASSSGLMGKNIQYF TGTGCCAGCAGCTCAGGGTTGATGGGCAAAAACATTCAGTACTTC
TRBJ2-2 - TRBV27 - CASSPHTGELFF TGTGCCAGCAGTCCTCACACCGGGGAGCTGTTTTTT
TRBJ2-3 - TRBV6-5 TRBD2 CASSYSGGMADTQYF TGTGCCAGCAGTTACTCGGGAGGGATGGCAGATACGCAGTATTTT
TRBJ2-7 - TRBV11-2 TRBD1 CASSYGGQGRYEQYF TGTGCCAGCAGCTACGGTGGACAGGGGCGGTACGAGCAGTACTTC
TRBJ2-1 once TRBV2 - CASSETWTVNEQFF TGTGCCAGCAGTGAAACTTGGACAGTCAATGAGCAGTTCTTC
TRBJ2-7 - TRBV10-3 - CAISESRFSYEQYF TGTGCCATCAGTGAGTCCAGGTTCAGCTACGAGCAGTACTTC
TRBJ2-2 - TRBV27 TRBD2 CASSSRLAGGTGELFF TGTGCCAGCAGTTCCCGACTAGCGGGAGGAACCGGGGAGCTGTTTTTT
TRBJ1-1 - TRBV5-1 TRBD1 CASSSRTGDTEAFF TGCGCCAGCAGCTCCCGGACAGGGGACACTGAAGCTTTCTTT
TRBJ2-7 - TRBV27 - CASSLYGWVGAHEQYF TGTGCCAGCAGTTTATACGGATGGGTGGGGGCCCACGAGCAGTACTTC
TRBJ1-1 - TRBV7-9 - CASLGGPNTEAFF TGTGCCAGCCTGGGGGGGCCGAACACTGAAGCTTTCTTT
TRBJ2-5 - TRBV4-1 TRBD1 CASSQGTGQETQYF TGCGCCAGCAGCCAGGGGACAGGGCAAGAGACCCAGTACTTC
TRBJ2-7 - TRBV29-1 TRBD1 CSVGQGNIYEQYF TGCAGCGTAGGACAGGGGAACATCTACGAGCAGTACTTC
TRBJ1-1 - TRBV7-9 - CASSFTGTNTEAFF TGTGCCAGCAGCTTCACAGGGACGAACACTGAAGCTTTCTTT
TRBJ1-2 - TRBV5-5 TRBD1 CASSSGTGVGYGYTF TGTGCCAGCAGCTCAGGGACAGGGGTTGGGTATGGCTACACCTTC
TRBJ2-1 - TRBV19 - CASSIGRVNEQFF TGTGCCAGTAGTATAGGGCGGGTCAATGAGCAGTTCTTC
TRBJ2-3 - TRBV27 - CASTRMTSTDTQYF TGTGCCAGCACCCGGATGACTAGCACAGATACGCAGTATTTT
TRBJ2-2 - TRBV28 TRBD1 CASSPYRGRGELFF TGTGCCAGCAGTCCATACAGGGGGAGGGGGGAGCTGTTTTTT
TRBJ2-7 - TRBV19 TRBD1 CASSIRDSDYYEQYF TGTGCCAGTAGTATTAGGGACAGTGACTACTACGAGCAGTACTTC
TRBJ2-3 - TRBV6-6 - CASSYSTESSTDTQYF TGTGCCAGCAGTTACTCGACAGAGTCTAGCACAGATACGCAGTATTTT
TRBJ2-1 - TRBV13 - CASSLRLPNEQFF TGTGCCAGCAGCTTAAGACTGCCCAATGAGCAGTTCTTC
TRBJ1-5 - TRBV16 - CASSQYYRDGNQPQHF TGTGCCAGCAGCCAATATTACAGGGACGGCAATCAGCCCCAGCATTTT
TRBJ1-6 - TRBV28 - CASGSNSPLHF TGTGCCAGCGGGAGCAATTCACCCCTCCACTTT
TRBJ2-7 - TRBV6-6 TRBD2 CASKRLAGVEQYF TGTGCCAGCAAACGACTAGCGGGAGTTGAGCAGTACTTC
TRBJ1-2 - TRBV27 - CASSLSRTDYGYTF TGTGCCAGCAGTTTATCCCGCACAGACTATGGCTACACCTTC
TRBJ1-3 - TRBV23-1 - CASSHSGPIYF TGCGCCAGCAGTCACTCAGGGCCCATATATTTT
TRBJ1-1 - TRBV27 - CASSLEQGNAQEAFF TGTGCCAGCAGTTTGGAACAGGGCAACGCTCAGGAAGCTTTCTTT
TRBJ1-1 - TRBV6-5 TRBD1 CASSDRVTEAFF TGTGCCAGCAGTGACAGGGTTACTGAAGCTTTCTTT
TRBJ1-1 once TRBV18 TRBD1 CASSPWTGMAFF TGTGCCAGCTCACCCTGGACAGGGATGGCTTTCTTT
TRBJ2-3 - TRBV10-2 - CASSLSTDTQYF TGCGCCAGCAGTCTCAGCACAGATACGCAGTATTTT
TRBJ2-3 few TRBV25-1 - CASSEWGGFSTDTQYF TGTGCCAGCAGTGAATGGGGGGGCTTCAGCACAGATACGCAGTATTTT
TRBJ2-6 - TRBV28 TRBD1 CASSVRDRGSGANVLTF TGTGCCAGCAGTGTAAGGGACAGGGGGTCTGGGGCCAACGTCCTGACTTTC
TRBJ1-6 - TRBV10-3 - CAISRESYNSPLHF TGTGCCATCAGTCGGGAATCCTATAATTCACCCCTCCACTTT
TRBJ1-5 - TRBV2 TRBD1 CASRRQGGNQPQHF TGTGCCAGCAGACGACAGGGAGGCAATCAGCCCCAGCATTTT
TRBJ1-5 once TRBV28 TRBD1 CASNLDRGSNQPQHF TGTGCCAGCAACCTGGACAGGGGGAGCAATCAGCCCCAGCATTTT
TRBJ2-3 - TRBV5-6 TRBD1 CASSLRTGTDTQYF TGTGCCAGCAGCTTACGGACAGGGACCGATACGCAGTATTTT
TRBJ1-2 - TRBV5-1 - CASSTGGGAGYTF TGCGCCAGCAGCACGGGGGGGGGCGCTGGCTACACCTTC
TRBJ2-3 - TRBV7-9 TRBD2 CASSSTTSGGTDTQYF TGTGCCAGCAGCTCCACCACTAGCGGGGGCACAGATACGCAGTATTTT
TRBJ2-4 - TRBV7-9 - CASSLGRLAKNIQYF TGTGCCAGCAGCTTAGGTCGGTTAGCCAAAAACATTCAGTACTTC
TRBJ2-1 - TRBV6-1 TRBD2 CASSPLSGVYNEQFF TGTGCCAGCAGCCCTTTAAGCGGGGTTTACAATGAGCAGTTCTTC
TRBJ1-5 - TRBV30 TRBD1 CAWETGTGAPYNQPQHF TGTGCCTGGGAAACCGGGACAGGGGCCCCCTACAATCAGCCCCAGCATTTT
TRBJ2-7 - TRBV7-2 - CASSLDSNYEQYF TGTGCCAGCAGCTTGGACTCAAACTACGAGCAGTACTTC
TRBJ2-3 - TRBV2 TRBD2 CASSGRPGLDTQYF TGTGCCAGCAGCGGGAGGCCCGGCTTAGATACGCAGTATTTT
TRBJ1-2 - TRBV7-9 TRBD1 CASTPQRTGPTF TGTGCCAGCACCCCGCAAAGGACAGGGCCCACCTTC
TRBJ1-5 - TRBV10-3 - CAISDGNQPQHF TGTGCCATCAGTGACGGTAATCAGCCCCAGCATTTT
TRBJ1-1 - TRBV7-9 - CASSPSRDTEAFF TGTGCCAGCAGCCCCTCGAGGGACACTGAAGCTTTCTTT
TRBJ2-7 - TRBV27 - CASSFGGNYEQYF TGTGCCAGCAGTTTTGGCGGTAACTACGAGCAGTACTTC
TRBJ2-1 - TRBV2 TRBD1 CASLPRQGAGEQFF TGTGCCAGCCTTCCGAGACAGGGGGCCGGTGAGCAGTTCTTC